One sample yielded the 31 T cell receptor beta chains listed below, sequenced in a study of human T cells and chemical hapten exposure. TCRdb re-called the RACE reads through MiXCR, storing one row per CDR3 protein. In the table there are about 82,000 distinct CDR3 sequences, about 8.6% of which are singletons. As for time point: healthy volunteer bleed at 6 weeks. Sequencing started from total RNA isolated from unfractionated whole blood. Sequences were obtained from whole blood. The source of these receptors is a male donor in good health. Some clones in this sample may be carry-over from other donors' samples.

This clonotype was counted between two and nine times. The CDR3 DNA is TGTGCCAGCAGTTTTTCTAGCGGGAGGGCCTACCAAGAGACCCAGTACTTC. Translated, it gives CASSFSSGRAYQETQYF. The J gene is TRBJ2-5, the V gene TRBV27, with 12 positions matching TRBD2. CDR3 length: 17 residues. The V segment lost 3 bases and the J segment 0 bases; nucleotides outside the gene matches: 5. Germline V gene lookup returns CDR1 MNHEY and CDR2 SMNVEV (reference sequence).

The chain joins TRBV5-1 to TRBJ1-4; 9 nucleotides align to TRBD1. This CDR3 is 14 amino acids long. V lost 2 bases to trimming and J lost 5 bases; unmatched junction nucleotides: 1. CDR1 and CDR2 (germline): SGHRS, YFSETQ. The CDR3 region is CASSLGQGNEKLFF. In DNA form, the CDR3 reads TGCGCCAGCAGCTTAGGACAGGGGAATGAAAAACTGTTTTTT.

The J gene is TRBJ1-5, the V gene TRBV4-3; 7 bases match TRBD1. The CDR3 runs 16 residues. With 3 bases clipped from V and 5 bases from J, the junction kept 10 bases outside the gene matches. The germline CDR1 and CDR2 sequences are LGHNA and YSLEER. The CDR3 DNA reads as TGCGCCAGCAGCCAGGGACTACAGGGGACCCATCAGCCCCAGCATTTT. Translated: CASSQGLQGTHQPQHF.

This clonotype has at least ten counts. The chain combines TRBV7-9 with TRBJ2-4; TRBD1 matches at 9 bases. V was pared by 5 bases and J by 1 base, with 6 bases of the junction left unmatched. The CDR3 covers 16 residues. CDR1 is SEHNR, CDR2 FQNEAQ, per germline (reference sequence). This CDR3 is CASSPRTGEAKNIQYF. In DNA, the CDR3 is TGTGCCAGCAGCCCCAGGACAGGGGAGGCCAAAAACATTCAGTACTTC.

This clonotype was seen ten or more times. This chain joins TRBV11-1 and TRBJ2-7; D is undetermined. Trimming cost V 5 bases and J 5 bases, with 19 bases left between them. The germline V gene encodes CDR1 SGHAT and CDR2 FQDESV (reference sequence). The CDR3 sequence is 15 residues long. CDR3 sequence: CASSPRGQPGHEQYF. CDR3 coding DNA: TGTGCCAGCAGCCCTCGTGGGCAGCCTGGTCACGAGCAGTACTTC.

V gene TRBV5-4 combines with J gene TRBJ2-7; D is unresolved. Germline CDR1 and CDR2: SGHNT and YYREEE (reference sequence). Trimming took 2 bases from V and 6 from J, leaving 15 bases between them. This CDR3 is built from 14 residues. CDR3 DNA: TGTGCCAGCAGCTTTGAAGGTCCCCGGTCCGAGCAGTACTTC. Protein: CASSFEGPRSEQYF.

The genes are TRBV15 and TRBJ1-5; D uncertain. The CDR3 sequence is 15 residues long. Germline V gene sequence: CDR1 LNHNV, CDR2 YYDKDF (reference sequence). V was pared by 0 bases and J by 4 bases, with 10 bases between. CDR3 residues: CATSRDRGSNQPQHF. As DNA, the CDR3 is TGTGCCACCAGCAGAGATCGGGGATCAAATCAGCCCCAGCATTTT.

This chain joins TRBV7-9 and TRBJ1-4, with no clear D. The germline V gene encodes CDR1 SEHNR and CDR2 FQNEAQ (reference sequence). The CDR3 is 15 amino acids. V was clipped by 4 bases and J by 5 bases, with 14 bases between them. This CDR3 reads CASSSTREENEKLFF. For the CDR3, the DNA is TGTGCCAGCAGCTCCACACGGGAAGAGAATGAAAAACTGTTTTTT.

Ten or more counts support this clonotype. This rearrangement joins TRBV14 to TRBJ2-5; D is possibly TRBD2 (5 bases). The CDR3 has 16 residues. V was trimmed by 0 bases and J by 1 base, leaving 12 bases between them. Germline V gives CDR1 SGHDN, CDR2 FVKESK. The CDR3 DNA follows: TGTGCCAGCAGCCAAGAGAATCGAGGACTCCAAGAGACCCAGTACTTC. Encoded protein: CASSQENRGLQETQYF.

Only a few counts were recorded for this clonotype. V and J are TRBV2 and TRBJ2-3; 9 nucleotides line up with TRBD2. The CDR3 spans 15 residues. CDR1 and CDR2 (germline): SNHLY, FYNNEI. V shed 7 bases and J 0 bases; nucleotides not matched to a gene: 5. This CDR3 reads CASIRTSASTDTQYF. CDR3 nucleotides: TGTGCCAGCATTCGGACTAGCGCCAGCACAGATACGCAGTATTTT.

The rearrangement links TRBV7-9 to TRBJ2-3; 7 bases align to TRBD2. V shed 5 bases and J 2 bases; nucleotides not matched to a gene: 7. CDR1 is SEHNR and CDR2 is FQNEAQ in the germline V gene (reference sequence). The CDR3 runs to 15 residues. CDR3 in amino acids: CASSPSSGNTDTQYF. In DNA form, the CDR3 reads TGTGCCAGCAGCCCATCTAGCGGAAACACAGATACGCAGTATTTT.

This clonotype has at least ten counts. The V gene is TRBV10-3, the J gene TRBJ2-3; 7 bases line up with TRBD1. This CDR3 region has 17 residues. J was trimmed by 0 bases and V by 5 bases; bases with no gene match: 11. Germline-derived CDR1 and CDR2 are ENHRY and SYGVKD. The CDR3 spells CAISLTGAVTSTDTQYF. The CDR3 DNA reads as TGTGCCATCAGTCTAACAGGGGCCGTAACTAGCACAGATACGCAGTATTTT.

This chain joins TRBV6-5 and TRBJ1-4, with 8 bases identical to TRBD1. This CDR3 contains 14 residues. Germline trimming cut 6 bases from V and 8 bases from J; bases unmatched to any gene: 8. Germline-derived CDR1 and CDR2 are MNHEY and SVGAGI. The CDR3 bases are TGTGCCAGCAGGATGGACAGGGTCGGCGAAAAACTGTTTTTT. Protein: CASRMDRVGEKLFF.

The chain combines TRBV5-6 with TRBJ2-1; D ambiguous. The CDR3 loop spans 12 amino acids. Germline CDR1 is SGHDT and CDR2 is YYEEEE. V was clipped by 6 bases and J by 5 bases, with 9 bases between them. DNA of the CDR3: TGTGCCAGCACCAATCCCCACAATGAGCAGTTCTTC. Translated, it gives CASTNPHNEQFF.

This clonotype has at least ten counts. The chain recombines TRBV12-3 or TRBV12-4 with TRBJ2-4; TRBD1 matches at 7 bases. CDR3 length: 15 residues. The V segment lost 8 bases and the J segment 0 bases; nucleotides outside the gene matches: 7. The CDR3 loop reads CASGQAQLAKNIQYF. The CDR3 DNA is TGTGCCAGCGGACAGGCCCAACTAGCCAAAAACATTCAGTACTTC.

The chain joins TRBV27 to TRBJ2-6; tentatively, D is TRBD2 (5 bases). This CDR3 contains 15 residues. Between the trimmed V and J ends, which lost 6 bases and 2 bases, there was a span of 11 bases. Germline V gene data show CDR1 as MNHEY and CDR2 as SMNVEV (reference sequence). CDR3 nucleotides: TGTGCCAGCAGGGAGGCCGGGGCTGGGGCCAACGTCCTGACTTTC. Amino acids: CASREAGAGANVLTF.

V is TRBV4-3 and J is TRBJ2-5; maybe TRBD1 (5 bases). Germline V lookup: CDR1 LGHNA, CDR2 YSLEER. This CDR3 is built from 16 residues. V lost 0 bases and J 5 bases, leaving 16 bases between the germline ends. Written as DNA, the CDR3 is TGCGCCAGCAGCCAAGATAGGGCCAAGGGGTGGGAGACCCAGTACTTC. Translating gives CASSQDRAKGWETQYF.

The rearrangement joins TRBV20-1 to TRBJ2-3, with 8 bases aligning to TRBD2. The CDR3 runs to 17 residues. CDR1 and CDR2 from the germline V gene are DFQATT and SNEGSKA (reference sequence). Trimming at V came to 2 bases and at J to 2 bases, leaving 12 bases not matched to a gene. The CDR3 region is CSARPEGSGSDTDTQYF. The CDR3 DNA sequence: TGCAGTGCTAGACCTGAGGGGAGCGGGAGTGACACAGATACGCAGTATTTT.

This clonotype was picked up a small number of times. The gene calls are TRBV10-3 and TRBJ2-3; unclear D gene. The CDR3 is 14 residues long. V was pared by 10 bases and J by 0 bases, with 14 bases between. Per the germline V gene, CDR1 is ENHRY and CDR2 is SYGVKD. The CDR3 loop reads CATSTTSSTDTQYF. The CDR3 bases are TGTGCCACTTCCACGACAAGCAGCACAGATACGCAGTATTTT.

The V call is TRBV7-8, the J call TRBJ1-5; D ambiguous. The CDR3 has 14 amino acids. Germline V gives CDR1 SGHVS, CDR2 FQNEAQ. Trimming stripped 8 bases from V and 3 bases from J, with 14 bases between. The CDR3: CASSTDLYNQPQHF. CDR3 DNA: TGTGCCAGCTCTACTGACCTCTACAATCAGCCCCAGCATTTT.

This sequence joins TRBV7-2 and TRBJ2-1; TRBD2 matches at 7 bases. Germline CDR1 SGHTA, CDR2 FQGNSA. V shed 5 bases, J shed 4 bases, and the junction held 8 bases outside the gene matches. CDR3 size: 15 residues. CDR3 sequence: CASSLRGGPYNEQFF. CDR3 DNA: TGTGCCAGCAGCCTTAGGGGAGGGCCATACAATGAGCAGTTCTTC.

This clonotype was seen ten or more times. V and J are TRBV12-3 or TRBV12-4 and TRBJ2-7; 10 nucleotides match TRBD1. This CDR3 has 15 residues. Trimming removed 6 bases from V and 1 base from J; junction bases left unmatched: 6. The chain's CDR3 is CASSPGQGRSYEQYF. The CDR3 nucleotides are TGTGCCAGCAGCCCGGGACAGGGGCGATCCTACGAGCAGTACTTC.

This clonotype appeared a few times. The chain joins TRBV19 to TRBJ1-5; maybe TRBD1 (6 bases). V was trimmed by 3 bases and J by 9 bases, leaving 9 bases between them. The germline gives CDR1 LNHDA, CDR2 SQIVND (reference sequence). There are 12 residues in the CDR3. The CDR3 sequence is CASSMVTGPQHF. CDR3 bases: TGTGCCAGTAGTATGGTGACAGGGCCCCAGCATTTT.

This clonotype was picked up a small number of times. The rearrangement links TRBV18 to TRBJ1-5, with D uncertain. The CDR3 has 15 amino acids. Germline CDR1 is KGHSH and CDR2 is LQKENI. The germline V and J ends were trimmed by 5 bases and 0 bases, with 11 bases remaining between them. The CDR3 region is CASSTTSYSNQPQHF. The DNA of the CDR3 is TGTGCCAGCTCAACGACAAGTTATAGCAATCAGCCCCAGCATTTT.

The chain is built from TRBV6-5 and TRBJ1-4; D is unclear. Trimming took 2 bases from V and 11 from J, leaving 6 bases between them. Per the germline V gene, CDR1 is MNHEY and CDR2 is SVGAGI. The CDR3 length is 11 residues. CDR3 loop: CASSYGGKLFF. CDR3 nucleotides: TGTGCCAGCAGTTACGGAGGGAAACTGTTTTTT.

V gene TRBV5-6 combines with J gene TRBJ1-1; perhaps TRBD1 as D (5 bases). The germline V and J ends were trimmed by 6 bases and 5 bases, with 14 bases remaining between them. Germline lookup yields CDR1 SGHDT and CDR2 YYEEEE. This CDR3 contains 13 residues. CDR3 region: CASTPARGTEAFF. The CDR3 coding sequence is TGTGCCAGCACCCCCGCGAGGGGAACTGAAGCTTTCTTT.

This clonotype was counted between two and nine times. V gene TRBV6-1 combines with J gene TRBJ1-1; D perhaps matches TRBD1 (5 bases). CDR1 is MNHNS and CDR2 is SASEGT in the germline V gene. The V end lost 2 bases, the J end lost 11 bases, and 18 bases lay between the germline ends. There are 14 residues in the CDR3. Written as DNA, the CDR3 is TGTGCCAGCAGTGAATCGGGGACCCAGGTTGTTGCTTTCTTT. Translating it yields CASSESGTQVVAFF.

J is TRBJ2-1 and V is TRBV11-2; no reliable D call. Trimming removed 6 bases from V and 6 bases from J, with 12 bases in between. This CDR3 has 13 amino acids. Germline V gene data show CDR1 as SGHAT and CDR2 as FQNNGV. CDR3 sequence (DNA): TGTGCCAGCAGGACCCCCAGAGTCAATGAGCAGTTCTTC. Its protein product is CASRTPRVNEQFF.

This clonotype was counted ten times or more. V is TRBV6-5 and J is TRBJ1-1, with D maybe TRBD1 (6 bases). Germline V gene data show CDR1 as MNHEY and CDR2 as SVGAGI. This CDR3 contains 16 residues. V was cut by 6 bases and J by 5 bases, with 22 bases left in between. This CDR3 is CASRQGGIRGWTEAFF. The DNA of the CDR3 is TGTGCCAGCAGACAGGGAGGGATCAGGGGATGGACTGAAGCTTTCTTT.

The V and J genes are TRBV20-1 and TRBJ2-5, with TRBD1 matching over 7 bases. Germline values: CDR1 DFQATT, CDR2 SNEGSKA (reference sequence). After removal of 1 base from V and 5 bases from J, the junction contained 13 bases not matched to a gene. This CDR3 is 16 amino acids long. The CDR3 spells CSARVLTGDQRETQYF. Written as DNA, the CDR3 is TGCAGTGCTAGAGTCCTAACAGGGGACCAGAGGGAGACCCAGTACTTC.

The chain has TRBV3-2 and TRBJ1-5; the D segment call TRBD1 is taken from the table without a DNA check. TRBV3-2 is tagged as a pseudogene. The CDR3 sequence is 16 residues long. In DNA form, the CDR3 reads TGTGCCAGCAGCCAAGGAGGGGCCAGGGGGCACCAGCCCCAGCATTTT. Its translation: CASSQGGARGHQPQHF.